This record looks at one TCR beta chain sequence and its context. The antigen is unknown. These data belong to a study of T cell repertoires in cytomegalovirus infection. About the research overall: The study used recently identified HLA-C-restricted and well-studied HLA-B-restricted CMV epitopes. It was the public TCR beta signatures that indicated both CMV infection and matching HLA type.

One entry per CDR3 protein, called by TCRdb with MiXCR from the reads. Here the sample spans some 99,000 distinct CDR3 sequences, approximately 28% being singletons. V was clipped by 6 bases and J by 0 bases; unmatched bases: 5. The CDR3 covers 16 residues. Notes on the study in general: In two of eight donors, the top clonotype was HLA-C-restricted CMV-specific.

The sequencing used CD8+ T cells from cultured PBMCs, collected from culture after CMV antigen stimulation. The chain joins TRBV12-3 or TRBV12-4 to TRBJ1-6; TRBD1 aligns across 7 bases. The receptor's source is a human donor in good health (CMV status not recorded). Some clones in this sample may be carry-over from other donors' samples. The CDR3 is CASRETGNSYNSPLHF. The CDR3 coding sequence is TGTGCCAGCAGGGAGACAGGGAACTCCTATAATTCACCCCTCCACTTT.